Shown below are 9 T cell receptor beta chains from a single sample sequenced in a study of cytomegalovirus exposure and HLA in healthy donors. Use of 60 Vbeta and 13 Jbeta primers characterized the PCR. Sequenced by immunoSEQ multiplex PCR; TCRdb stores in-frame clones only, minus some. Here the sample spans under 200,000 clones, about 76% being singletons. The specimen sequenced was PBMCs. The receptors come from a male donor in good health and CMV-seropositive.

V usage is TRBV11-2 and J usage is TRBJ2-5, with TRBD1 identical over 7 bases. Per germline, CDR1 SGHAT and CDR2 FQNNGV. V was clipped by 0 bases and J by 4 bases; unmatched bases: 5. The CDR3 is 15 amino acids. The CDR3, as DNA: TGTGCCAGCAGCTTAGAGACAGGGACCGGAGAGACCCAGTACTTC. As protein: CASSLETGTGETQYF.

This clone was seen once. The chain couples TRBV4-1 to TRBJ2-4, with 13 bases matching TRBD2. The J segment lost 7 bases and the V segment lost 5 bases, leaving 8 bases of the junction unmatched. The CDR3 contains 16 residues. Germline lookup yields CDR1 MGHRA and CDR2 YSYEKL. The CDR3 region is CASSFGLAGAGNIQYF. The CDR3 DNA reads TGCGCCAGCAGCTTCGGACTAGCGGGAGCCGGGAACATTCAGTACTTC.

In this sample, this clone turned up once. The rearrangement joins TRBV5-1 to TRBJ1-5; tentatively, D is TRBD1 (6 bases). The germline V and J ends were trimmed by 0 bases and 5 bases, with 9 bases remaining between them. The germline CDR1 and CDR2 sequences are SGHRS and YFSETQ. CDR3 length equals 14 residues. The CDR3 DNA is TGCGCCAGCAGCTTGGCGGGGGGCGATCAGCCCCAGCATTTT. This gives the protein CASSLAGGDQPQHF.

The chain is built from TRBV4-2 and TRBJ2-7, with D maybe TRBD2 (6 bases). Per germline, CDR1 LGHNA and CDR2 YNFKEQ. The CDR3 has 14 amino acids. V was trimmed by 2 bases and J by 2 bases, leaving 10 bases between them. The CDR3 reads CASSQLAQTYEQYF. The CDR3 nucleotides read TGTGCCAGCAGCCAACTAGCGCAGACCTACGAGCAGTACTTC.

The J gene is TRBJ2-7, the V gene TRBV5-1; 9 bases map to TRBD2. With 4 bases clipped from V and 7 bases from J, the junction kept 18 bases outside the gene matches. The germline CDR1 and CDR2 sequences are SGHRS and YFSETQ. The CDR3 sequence is 17 residues long. The CDR3 spells CASSLPRDLAGPPEQYF. The CDR3 region has the DNA TGCGCCAGCAGCCTACCCCGAGACCTAGCGGGGCCACCGGAGCAGTACTTC. Drawing the rest from reference TRBV5-1 and TRBJ2-7, the complete variable domain is KAGVTQTPRYLIKTRGQQVTLSCSPISGHRSVSWYQQTPGQGLQFLFEYFSETQRNKGNFPGRFSGRQFSNSRSEMNVSTLELGDSALYLCASSLPRDLAGPPEQYFGPGTRLTVT.

The CDR3 region is CASSAGTSSISYNEQFF. Here the CDR3 DNA reads TGTGCCAGTAGTGCCGGGACTAGCAGCATTTCCTACAATGAGCAGTTCTTC. V and J are TRBV19 and TRBJ2-1; 9 bases agree with TRBD2. The germline CDR1 and CDR2 sequences are LNHDA and SQIVND (reference sequence). This CDR3 spans 17 amino acids. The V and J ends lost 5 bases and 1 base, in that order; junction bases with no gene match: 9. The entire variable domain, with the rest obtained from reference TRBV19 and TRBJ2-1, is as follows: DGGITQSPKYLFRKEGQNVTLSCEQNLNHDAMYWYRQDPGQGLRLIYYSQIVNDFQKGDIAEGYSVSREKKESFPLTVTSAQKNPTAFYLCASSAGTSSISYNEQFFGPGTRLTVL.

This chain uses TRBV19 with TRBJ1-3; no firm D call. Germline V gene sequence: CDR1 LNHDA, CDR2 SQIVND (reference sequence). With 8 bases removed from V and 0 bases from J, the gap between germline ends came to 8 bases. CDR3 size: 13 residues. The CDR3 spells CASHPGSGNTIYF. The DNA for the CDR3 is TGTGCCAGTCATCCGGGCTCTGGAAACACCATATATTTT.

This chain uses TRBV7-3 with TRBJ2-7; 10 nucleotides line up with TRBD1. The CDR3 runs 16 residues. V dropped 2 bases and J dropped 2; count of bases not matched to a gene: 6. From germline, CDR1 is SGHTA and CDR2 FQGTGA. The CDR3 sequence: CASSLGDRGLPYEQYF. CDR3 DNA sequence: TGTGCCAGCAGCTTAGGAGACAGGGGGCTTCCCTACGAGCAGTACTTC. Full variable domain (outside the CDR3, taken from reference TRBV7-3 and TRBJ2-7): GAGVSQTPSNKVTEKGKYVELRCDPISGHTALYWYRQSLGQGPEFLIYFQGTGAADDSGLPNDRFFAVRPEGSVSTLKIQRTERGDSAVYLCASSLGDRGLPYEQYFGPGTRLTVT.

The chain couples TRBV4-1 to TRBJ2-4; tentative D call: TRBD2 (5 bases). The CDR3 is 13 residues long. Germline V gene sequence: CDR1 MGHRA, CDR2 YSYEKL. V shed 8 bases and J shed 8 bases, with 16 bases lying between them. The chain's CDR3 is CASCPLVTDIQYF. In nucleotides, the CDR3 is TGCGCCAGCTGCCCACTAGTCACGGACATTCAGTACTTC.